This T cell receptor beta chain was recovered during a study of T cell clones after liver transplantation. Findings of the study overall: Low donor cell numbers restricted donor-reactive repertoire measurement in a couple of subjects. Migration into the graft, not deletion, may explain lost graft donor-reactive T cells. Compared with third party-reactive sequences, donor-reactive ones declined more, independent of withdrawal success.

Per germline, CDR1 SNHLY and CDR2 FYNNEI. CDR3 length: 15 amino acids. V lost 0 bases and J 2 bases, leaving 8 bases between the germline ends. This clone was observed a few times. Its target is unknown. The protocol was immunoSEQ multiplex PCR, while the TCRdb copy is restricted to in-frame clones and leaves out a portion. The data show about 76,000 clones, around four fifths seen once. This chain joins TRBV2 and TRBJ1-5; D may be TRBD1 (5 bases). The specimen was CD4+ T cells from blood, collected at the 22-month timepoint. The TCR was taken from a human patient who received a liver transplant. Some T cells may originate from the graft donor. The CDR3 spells CASSEAGGRNQPQHF. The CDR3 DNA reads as TGTGCCAGCAGTGAAGCGGGGGGTCGCAATCAGCCCCAGCATTTT.